This entry is about one T cell receptor beta chain. This sample is part of a study of control samples from healthy donors and cancer patients. The CDR3 contains 18 residues. Germline values: CDR1 SGDLS, CDR2 YYNGEE. Trimming left V 2 bases short and J 4 bases short, with 24 bases between. Assay: immunoSEQ multiplex PCR; the TCRdb copy retains only in-frame clones and omits some. The sample lists roughly 200,000 clones; approximately 92% were seen once. The chain has TRBV9 and TRBJ1-2; D uncertain. Sequencing used blood. This clonotype was obtained from a man between 18 and 29 years old in good health. CDR3 loop: CASSVSRWEDWAVYGYTF. The CDR3 nucleotides are TGTGCCAGCAGCGTCAGTAGGTGGGAGGATTGGGCGGTCTATGGCTACACCTTC.